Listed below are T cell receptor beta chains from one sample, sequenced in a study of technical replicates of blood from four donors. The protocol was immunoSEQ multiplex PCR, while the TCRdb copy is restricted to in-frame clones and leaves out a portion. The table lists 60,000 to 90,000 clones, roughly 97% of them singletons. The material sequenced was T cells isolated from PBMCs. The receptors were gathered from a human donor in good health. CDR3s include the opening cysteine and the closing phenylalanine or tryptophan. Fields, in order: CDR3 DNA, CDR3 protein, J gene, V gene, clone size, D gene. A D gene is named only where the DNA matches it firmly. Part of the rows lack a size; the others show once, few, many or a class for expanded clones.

DNA: TGTGCCACCAAACACATGGGTGCGGAAGAGACCCAGTACTTC
CDR3: CATKHMGAEETQYF
J: TRBJ2-5
V: TRBV13
size: -
D: -

DNA: TGTGCCATCAGTGAGTCTATCACTGAAGCTTTCTTT
CDR3: CAISESITEAFF
J: TRBJ1-1
V: TRBV10-3
size: -
D: -

DNA: TGCGCCAGCAGCCAAGATGGGGAGAATCAGCCCCAGCATTTT
CDR3: CASSQDGENQPQHF
J: TRBJ1-5
V: TRBV4-1
size: -
D: -

DNA: TGTGCCAGCTCGGATCAGGGAATGACTCAGCCCCAGCATTTT
CDR3: CASSDQGMTQPQHF
J: TRBJ1-5
V: TRBV18
size: -
D: -

DNA: TGTGCCAGCAGCCCCTGGGGCTCGCCTAGCACAGATACGCAGTATTTT
CDR3: CASSPWGSPSTDTQYF
J: TRBJ2-3
V: TRBV7-8
size: -
D: -

DNA: TGTGCCAGCAGCTTAGTCACAGGGGGAGTATCTGGAAACACCATATATTTT
CDR3: CASSLVTGGVSGNTIYF
J: TRBJ1-3
V: TRBV7-6
size: -
D: TRBD1

DNA: TGTGCCAGCAGTTTAGGACAGGGGGGTGGCTACACCTTC
CDR3: CASSLGQGGGYTF
J: TRBJ1-2
V: TRBV28
size: -
D: TRBD1

DNA: TGTGCCAGTAGTATAGTTATTAGGGGAAATCAGCCCCAGCATTTT
CDR3: CASSIVIRGNQPQHF
J: TRBJ1-5
V: TRBV19
size: -
D: -

DNA: TGCGCCAGCAGCCAAGAGGGATCAGGACACAATCAGCCCCAGCATTTT
CDR3: CASSQEGSGHNQPQHF
J: TRBJ1-5
V: TRBV4-1
size: -
D: -

DNA: TGTGCCAGGACAGGGAATTGGGGCCAAGAGACCCAGTACTTC
CDR3: CARTGNWGQETQYF
J: TRBJ2-5
V: TRBV6-4
size: once
D: TRBD1

DNA: TGTGCCAGCAGCAAAGAAGCGGGGGAGGGGACCAGGGAAAAACTGTTTTTT
CDR3: CASSKEAGEGTREKLFF
J: TRBJ1-4
V: TRBV21-1
size: -
D: -

DNA: TGTGCCAGCAGGACCCCCGTGGGAGGGGACACCGGGGAGCTGTTTTTT
CDR3: CASRTPVGGDTGELFF
J: TRBJ2-2
V: TRBV7-9
size: -
D: TRBD2

DNA: TGTGCCAGCAGACTAGCGGGAGACCTCACAGATACGCAGTATTTT
CDR3: CASRLAGDLTDTQYF
J: TRBJ2-3
V: TRBV11-2
size: -
D: TRBD2

DNA: TGCGCCAGCAGAGAGTATGACAAGCAGTACTTC
CDR3: CASREYDKQYF
J: TRBJ2-7
V: TRBV4-1
size: -
D: -

DNA: TGTGCCAGCAGTTTATCCAGGTCTGGCTACACCTTC
CDR3: CASSLSRSGYTF
J: TRBJ1-2
V: TRBV28
size: -
D: -

DNA: TGTGCCAGCAGTTCTTGGAAAGGGGGTGGTCAGCCCCAGCATTTT
CDR3: CASSSWKGGGQPQHF
J: TRBJ1-5
V: TRBV27
size: -
D: -

DNA: TGTGCCAGCAGTTACCTGACAGGATCGGGGGCCAACGTCCTGACTTTC
CDR3: CASSYLTGSGANVLTF
J: TRBJ2-6
V: TRBV6-5
size: once
D: -

DNA: TGTGCCAGCAGCGTAAGGGGGCAAGAGACCCAGTACTTC
CDR3: CASSVRGQETQYF
J: TRBJ2-5
V: TRBV9
size: -
D: -

DNA: TGTGCCAGCAGCGCACAATACGGGGAAAAACTGTTTTTT
CDR3: CASSAQYGEKLFF
J: TRBJ1-4
V: TRBV9
size: -
D: -

DNA: TGTGCCAGCAGCTTAGAGGCAACCGACAATGAGCAGTTCTTC
CDR3: CASSLEATDNEQFF
J: TRBJ2-1
V: TRBV11-3
size: -
D: -

DNA: TGTGCCAGCAGCCTACTCGGGGGATCTGGGGCCAACGTCCTGACTTTC
CDR3: CASSLLGGSGANVLTF
J: TRBJ2-6
V: TRBV27
size: -
D: -

DNA: TGTGCCATCAGTGAAAAAGGAGCGGGCGAGACGAACACCGGGGAGCTGTTTTTT
CDR3: CAISEKGAGETNTGELFF
J: TRBJ2-2
V: TRBV10-3
size: -
D: -

DNA: TGTGCCAGCAGCTTAGCGCGTCGGGTTAACTATGGCTACACCTTC
CDR3: CASSLARRVNYGYTF
J: TRBJ1-2
V: TRBV7-9
size: -
D: -